The 30 T cell receptor beta chains listed next were all sequenced from one sample in a study of T cell responses to AZD1222 COVID-19 vaccine. Produced via immunoSEQ multiplex PCR; TCRdb's table is partial and in-frame only. Here the sample spans about 100,000 clones, just under 90% being singletons. The sample in question was peripheral blood, obtained on day 0 of AZD1222 vaccination. These receptors came from an adult in good health.

For the CDR3, the DNA is TGTGCTAGTGGTCCGGGACTAGCGGATACCGGGGAGCTGTTTTTT. Its protein product is CASGPGLADTGELFF. The chain carries TRBV12-5 and TRBJ2-2, with 11 bases lining up with TRBD2. V lost 5 bases and J lost 5; bases outside the gene matches: 4. CDR3 size: 15 residues. Germline CDR1 is LGHNT and CDR2 is FRNRAP.

This rearrangement joins TRBV7-8 to TRBJ2-1; D not certain. The V gene lost 1 base and the J gene lost 7 bases, with 14 bases spanning the gap. Germline CDR1 reads SGHVS; CDR2 reads FQNEAQ. The CDR3 is 15 residues long. Here the CDR3 DNA reads TGTGCCAGCAGCTTAGACAGCGTCTCTGGGAATGAGCAGTTCTTC. This codes for CASSLDSVSGNEQFF.

The V call is TRBV7-2, the J call TRBJ2-7; the D call may be TRBD1 or TRBD2 (5 bases each). Trimming took 2 bases from V and 6 from J, leaving 11 bases between them. This CDR3 is built from 13 residues. CDR1 and CDR2 (germline): SGHTA, FQGNSA. CDR3 residues: CASSLWDDREQYF. CDR3 bases: TGTGCCAGCAGCTTATGGGACGACCGCGAGCAGTACTTC.

This chain uses TRBV19 with TRBJ2-1, with 8 nucleotides matching TRBD1. V lost 6 bases to trimming and J lost 0 bases; unmatched junction nucleotides: 4. Germline CDR1 reads LNHDA; CDR2 reads SQIVND (reference sequence). This CDR3 is built from 15 residues. The chain's CDR3 is CASRKTGGSYNEQFF. The CDR3 DNA reads TGTGCCAGTAGAAAAACAGGGGGCTCCTACAATGAGCAGTTCTTC.

J is TRBJ1-2 and V is TRBV6-6; D is unresolved. CDR3 size: 16 residues. V lost 0 bases and J 4 bases, leaving 15 bases between the germline ends. Germline-derived CDR1 and CDR2 are MNHNY and SVGAGI (reference sequence). The CDR3 sequence is CASSYSRGPGLYGYTF. CDR3 DNA: TGTGCCAGCAGTTACTCGAGAGGACCGGGTCTCTATGGCTACACCTTC.

The chain recombines TRBV19 with TRBJ1-2, with D maybe TRBD1 (5 bases). This CDR3 contains 14 residues. Trimming shortened V by 3 bases and J by 5 bases, and 13 bases separated the two germline ends. The germline V gene encodes CDR1 LNHDA and CDR2 SQIVND (reference sequence). The CDR3 region is CASSINRQNYGYTF. CDR3 DNA sequence: TGTGCCAGTAGTATCAATCGACAGAATTATGGCTACACCTTC.

The chain combines TRBV19 with TRBJ1-1; TRBD1 might be the D (5 bases). CDR1 LNHDA and CDR2 SQIVND come from the germline V gene (reference sequence). CDR3 size: 13 residues. V was clipped by 7 bases and J by 1 base, with 10 bases between them. CDR3 nucleotides: TGTGCCAGTACCCCTACAGGGAACACTGAAGCTTTCTTT. Amino acid sequence: CASTPTGNTEAFF.

The chain recombines TRBV9 with TRBJ2-7, with 8 bases identical to TRBD1. J gave up 2 bases and V 0 bases, and 7 bases lay outside the gene matches. The germline gives CDR1 SGDLS, CDR2 YYNGEE. This CDR3 region has 16 residues. Written as DNA, the CDR3 is TGTGCCAGCAGCGTAGGACACAGGGGGGCTGCCTACGAGCAGTACTTC. As protein: CASSVGHRGAAYEQYF.

The rearrangement links TRBV7-6 to TRBJ2-2; 13 bases agree with TRBD2. CDR1 and CDR2 (germline): SGHVS, FNYEAQ. Trimming at V came to 3 bases and at J to 4 bases, leaving 5 bases not matched to a gene. The CDR3 runs to 17 residues. CDR3 loop: CASSLGLAGHLTGELFF. DNA of the CDR3: TGTGCCAGCAGCTTGGGACTAGCGGGACACCTCACCGGGGAGCTGTTTTTT.

CDR3 in amino acids: CASSSMGANTGELFF. CDR3 DNA: TGCGCCAGCAGCAGTATGGGGGCCAACACCGGGGAGCTGTTTTTT. The J gene is TRBJ2-2, the V gene TRBV5-1, with D perhaps matching TRBD1 (6 bases). The V gene lost 4 bases and the J gene lost 2 bases, with 12 bases spanning the gap. The CDR3 is made up of 15 amino acids. Germline-derived CDR1 and CDR2 are SGHRS and YFSETQ.

This clone was seen a handful of times. This chain joins TRBV7-2 and TRBJ2-2; TRBD2 aligns across 9 bases. V gave up 0 bases and J gave up 5 bases; unmatched junction bases: 4. The CDR3 has 16 residues. In germline, CDR1 is SGHTA, CDR2 FQGNSA. CDR3 in DNA: TGTGCCAGCAGCTTAGCTAGCGGGAGTCGGACCGGGGAGCTGTTTTTT. Protein product: CASSLASGSRTGELFF.

The rearrangement joins TRBV6-1 to TRBJ2-7; TRBD2 matches 7 bases. Per germline, CDR1 MNHNS and CDR2 SASEGT. The CDR3 has 15 residues. V lost 2 bases to trimming and J lost 3 bases; unmatched junction nucleotides: 7. CDR3 residues: CASSEILRESYEQYF. DNA of the CDR3: TGTGCCAGCAGTGAAATTTTGCGGGAGAGCTACGAGCAGTACTTC.

The chain couples TRBV12-3 or TRBV12-4 to TRBJ1-2; unclear D gene. The CDR3 extends over 12 amino acids. V lost 2 bases and J 8 bases, leaving 9 bases between the germline ends. For the CDR3, the DNA is TGTGCCAGCAGTTTAACCCAACTGGGCTACACCTTC. This gives the protein CASSLTQLGYTF.

This clone came up once. The chain joins TRBV4-3 to TRBJ2-3, with D perhaps TRBD2 (7 bases). CDR3 length: 18 amino acids. CDR1 is LGHNA, CDR2 YSLEER, per germline. Trimming removed 0 bases at V and 1 base at J, with 17 bases between. The CDR3 DNA reads TGCGCCAGCAGCCAAGACCCCGGGGGCGCGGGGGGCACAGATACGCAGTATTTT. Translated, it gives CASSQDPGGAGGTDTQYF.

V is TRBV5-6 and J is TRBJ2-4; 10 bases match TRBD1. V lost 4 bases to trimming and J lost 1 base; unmatched junction nucleotides: 2. The CDR3 length is 15 residues. The germline gives CDR1 SGHDT, CDR2 YYEEEE. For the CDR3, the DNA is TGTGCCAGCAGCAGACAGGGGGCGGCCAAAAACATTCAGTACTTC. Its protein product is CASSRQGAAKNIQYF.

This chain uses TRBV4-3 with TRBJ1-3, with D hard to call. Trimming stripped 2 bases from V and 8 bases from J, with 16 bases between. Per germline, CDR1 LGHNA and CDR2 YSLEER. CDR3 size: 15 residues. The DNA of the CDR3 is TGCGCCAGCAGCCAACTCCCGATGGGTTGGGACACCATATATTTT. Its translation: CASSQLPMGWDTIYF.

The CDR3 here is CASSVASGSGNTGELFF. For the CDR3, the DNA is TGTGCCAGCAGCGTCGCTAGCGGGAGCGGAAACACCGGGGAGCTGTTTTTT. This chain uses TRBV9 with TRBJ2-2, with 10 bases fitting TRBD2. V dropped 2 bases and J dropped 2; count of bases not matched to a gene: 6. The CDR3 covers 17 residues. The V gene's germline CDR1 is SGDLS and CDR2 YYNGEE.

The J gene is TRBJ2-7, the V gene TRBV3-1 (or the pseudogene TRBV3-2); weak D call: TRBD2 (6 bases). Germline V gene sequence: CDR1 LGHDT, CDR2 YNNKEL (reference sequence). Trimming shortened V by 1 base and J by 2 bases, and 12 bases separated the two germline ends. The CDR3 length is 15 residues. The CDR3 loop reads CASSQGTGDPYEQYF. DNA for the CDR3: TGTGCCAGCAGCCAAGGGACGGGGGATCCCTACGAGCAGTACTTC.

The chain couples TRBV5-8 to TRBJ2-3; TRBD1 aligns across 8 bases. The CDR3 consists of 17 residues. Germline CDR1 is SGHTS and CDR2 is YDEGEE. V dropped 5 bases and J dropped 2; count of bases not matched to a gene: 13. Written as DNA, the CDR3 is TGTGCCAGCAGAATGCCGACAGGGGCTATTTACACAGATACGCAGTATTTT. Translating it yields CASRMPTGAIYTDTQYF.

CDR3 sequence reads: CASSLIVGEKLFF. The CDR3 nucleotides read TGTGCCAGCAGCTTAATCGTGGGTGAAAAACTGTTTTTT. The rearrangement joins TRBV7-2 to TRBJ1-4; no definite D call. From germline, CDR1 is SGHTA and CDR2 FQGNSA. CDR3 length equals 13 residues. Trimming stripped 2 bases from V and 7 bases from J, with 8 bases between.

The chain couples TRBV6-2 or TRBV6-3 to TRBJ2-1; 8 bases agree with TRBD1. Germline-derived CDR1 and CDR2 are MNHEY and SVGEGT. The CDR3 totals 16 residues. V lost 0 bases, J lost 0 bases, and 1 base stayed unmatched. The CDR3 DNA sequence: TGTGCCAGCAGTTACTCGACAGGGGACTCCTACAATGAGCAGTTCTTC. This sequence encodes CASSYSTGDSYNEQFF.

This chain uses TRBV27 with TRBJ1-2; D unclear. CDR3 length equals 13 residues. From germline, CDR1 is MNHEY and CDR2 SMNVEV (reference sequence). The V end was cut by 6 bases, the J end by 4 bases, with 12 bases between. The CDR3 is CASSPDGPYGYTF. CDR3 DNA: TGTGCCAGCAGCCCGGACGGCCCCTATGGCTACACCTTC.

This chain links TRBV11-1 with TRBJ2-7, with D hard to call. Germline V gene lookup returns CDR1 SGHAT and CDR2 FQDESV (reference sequence). V shed 7 bases and J shed 5 bases, with 9 bases lying between them. The CDR3 runs 11 residues. CDR3 sequence (DNA): TGTGCCAGCACCCTAGGCGACGAGCAGTACTTC. This sequence encodes CASTLGDEQYF. The whole variable domain, remainder taken from reference TRBV11-1 and TRBJ2-7, is EAEVAQSPRYKITEKSQAVAFWCDPISGHATLYWYRQILGQGPELLVQFQDESVVDDSQLPKDRFSAERLKGVDSTLKIQPAELGDSAMYLCASTLGDEQYFGPGTRLTVT.

The rearrangement uses TRBV14 and TRBJ1-2, with a weak D call TRBD1 (6 bases). This CDR3 comprises 15 residues. Germline CDR1 reads SGHDN; CDR2 reads FVKESK. V lost 4 bases, J lost 4 bases, and 16 bases lay in between. DNA for the CDR3: TGTGCCAGCAGCCGATGGGGGGCGACCATCTATGGCTACACCTTC. Its protein is CASSRWGATIYGYTF.

V usage is TRBV19 and J usage is TRBJ1-3, with TRBD1 matching over 7 bases. This CDR3 has 15 amino acids. The V gene end was trimmed by 5 bases and the J gene end by 4 bases; junction bases not matched to a gene: 8. CDR1 is LNHDA and CDR2 is SQIVND in the germline V gene (reference sequence). CDR3 region: CASSSQQGPGNTIYF. Written as DNA, the CDR3 is TGTGCCAGTAGTTCCCAACAGGGGCCCGGAAACACCATATATTTT. Looking up the rest from reference TRBV19 and TRBJ1-3 gives the full variable domain: DGGITQSPKYLFRKEGQNVTLSCEQNLNHDAMYWYRQDPGQGLRLIYYSQIVNDFQKGDIAEGYSVSREKKESFPLTVTSAQKNPTAFYLCASSSQQGPGNTIYFGEGSWLTVV.

The V call is TRBV7-2, the J call TRBJ1-3; D is ambiguous. V was shortened by 5 bases and J by 4 bases, with 18 bases between the two germline ends. Germline V gives CDR1 SGHTA, CDR2 FQGNSA. This CDR3 is built from 16 residues. CDR3 sequence: CASSPTGPRSGNTIYF. The CDR3 bases are TGTGCCAGCAGCCCTACCGGGCCCAGGTCCGGAAACACCATATATTTT.

The chain employs TRBV7-9 and TRBJ2-4, with D perhaps TRBD2 (5 bases). Trimming stripped 3 bases from V and 0 bases from J, with 9 bases between. This CDR3 comprises 15 residues. Germline values: CDR1 SEHNR, CDR2 FQNEAQ (reference sequence). CDR3 coding DNA: TGTGCCAGCAGCTTCGGGGATTTAGCCAAAAACATTCAGTACTTC. The encoded protein is CASSFGDLAKNIQYF. Complete variable domain (other parts from reference TRBV7-9 and TRBJ2-4): DTGVSQNPRHKITKRGQNVTFRCDPISEHNRLYWYRQTLGQGPEFLTYFQNEAQLEKSRLLSDRFSAERPKGSFSTLEIQRTEQGDSAMYLCASSFGDLAKNIQYFGAGTRLSVL.

The chain recombines TRBV28 with TRBJ1-2; D gene unclear. The CDR3 extends over 12 amino acids. Trimming took 3 bases from V and 5 from J, leaving 7 bases between them. The germline V gene encodes CDR1 MDHEN and CDR2 SYDVKM. DNA of the CDR3: TGTGCCAGCAGTTTGGGAGATTATGGCTACACCTTC. The encoded protein is CASSLGDYGYTF.

This sequence joins TRBV6-2 or TRBV6-3 and TRBJ2-7, with D possibly being TRBD2 (6 bases). The CDR3 is made up of 14 amino acids. With 6 bases removed from V and 7 bases from J, the gap between germline ends came to 19 bases. Germline-derived CDR1 and CDR2 are MNHEY and SVGEGT. The CDR3 nucleotides read TGTGCCAGCAGCGGAGCGGGCACCCGGGGGGAGCAGTACTTC. It yields the protein CASSGAGTRGEQYF.

About this clone itself: Other nucleotide sequences in the sample specify the same CDR3. V gene TRBV12-3 or TRBV12-4 combines with J gene TRBJ1-2; D unclear. The V gene lost 3 bases and the J gene lost 2 bases, with 7 bases spanning the gap. The CDR3 is 13 residues long. As DNA, the CDR3 is TGTGCCAGCAGTTTGGGAGGGAACTATGGCTACACCTTC. This encodes CASSLGGNYGYTF.